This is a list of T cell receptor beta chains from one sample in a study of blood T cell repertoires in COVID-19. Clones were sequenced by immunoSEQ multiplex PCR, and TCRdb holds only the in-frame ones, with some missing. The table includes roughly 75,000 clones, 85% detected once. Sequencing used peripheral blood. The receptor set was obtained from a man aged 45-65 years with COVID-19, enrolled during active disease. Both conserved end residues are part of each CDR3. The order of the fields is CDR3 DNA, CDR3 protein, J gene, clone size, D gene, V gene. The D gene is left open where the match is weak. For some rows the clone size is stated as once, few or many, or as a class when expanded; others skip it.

TGCGCCAGCAGCTGGCGTAGCTTTGGCACAGATACGCAGTATTTT | CASSWRSFGTDTQYF | TRBJ2-3 | NA | NA | TRBV5-1
TGTGCCAGCAGCTTGGACAGGGGTAATCAGCCCCAGCATTTT | CASSLDRGNQPQHF | TRBJ1-5 | NA | TRBD1 | TRBV5-4
TGTGCCTGGAGTTTGGCAGGGCCAATTGCGGAGCAGTACTTC | CAWSLAGPIAEQYF | TRBJ2-7 | once | NA | TRBV30
TGTGCCAGCAGCTTCGACAGGGAACTCTCTGGAAACACCATATATTTT | CASSFDRELSGNTIYF | TRBJ1-3 | NA | TRBD1 | TRBV9
TGTGCCAGCAGCCAACTCCTCGGCGTCCCGGGACAGGGGATCGGGGAGCTGTTTTTT | CASSQLLGVPGQGIGELFF | TRBJ2-2 | NA | TRBD1 | TRBV3-1/TRBV3-2
TGTGCCAGCAGTGCCCAGGGCGGCGAGCAGTACTTC | CASSAQGGEQYF | TRBJ2-7 | NA | NA | TRBV2
TGTGCCAGCATCCAGCAGGGGGCCGGTTCACCCCTCCACTTT | CASIQQGAGSPLHF | TRBJ1-6 | NA | TRBD1 | TRBV6-6
TGCGCCAGCAGCCAGATGGACAGGGCAGGTCAGCCCCAGCATTTT | CASSQMDRAGQPQHF | TRBJ1-5 | NA | TRBD1 | TRBV4-3
TGTGCCAGCACCTACTCCGAGGGCTCCTACGAGCAGTACTTC | CASTYSEGSYEQYF | TRBJ2-7 | NA | NA | TRBV6-6
TGTGCCAGCAGCCCCTCGGTGGCGGGCGAAGCTTTCTTT | CASSPSVAGEAFF | TRBJ1-1 | NA | NA | TRBV11-3
TGTGCCAGCAGTGAACAGGGCTACGAGCAGTACTTC | CASSEQGYEQYF | TRBJ2-7 | NA | NA | TRBV2
TGTGCCAGCAGCTTAGTGCGCGGGAACACTGAAGCTTTCTTT | CASSLVRGNTEAFF | TRBJ1-1 | NA | NA | TRBV11-2
TGCGCCAGCAGCCCGAGAGGAGACTCCTACAATGAGCAGTTCTTC | CASSPRGDSYNEQFF | TRBJ2-1 | NA | NA | TRBV4-3
TGTGCCACCAGTGACAGAGCGAGCACAGATACGCAGTATTTT | CATSDRASTDTQYF | TRBJ2-3 | NA | NA | TRBV24-1
TGTGCCAGCAGTTTGGTAGGGGGAAAAGATACGCAGTATTTT | CASSLVGGKDTQYF | TRBJ2-3 | NA | NA | TRBV28
TGTGCCAGCAGCCGAGGGGGTACCGGCTACAATGCCCGATTCTTC | CASSRGGTGYNARFF | TRBJ2-1 | NA | NA | TRBV11-2
TGTGCCAGCAACCCCCGGGGGATCCACAATGAGCAGTTCTTC | CASNPRGIHNEQFF | TRBJ2-1 | NA | NA | TRBV6-5
TGTGCCAGCAGCCTGCGCCCTGCTGGAAACACCATATATTTT | CASSLRPAGNTIYF | TRBJ1-3 | NA | NA | TRBV3-1/TRBV3-2
TGTGCCAGCAGTTACCGGGCAGGGGCTCGGAACACTGAAGCTTTCTTT | CASSYRAGARNTEAFF | TRBJ1-1 | NA | NA | TRBV6-5
TGTGCCAGCAGCTTGAGTGGTTGGGCAGCTGACACCGGGGAGCTGTTTTTT | CASSLSGWAADTGELFF | TRBJ2-2 | NA | NA | TRBV7-3
TGTGCCAGTAGAAGACTAGCGGGAGGTGCAGATACGCAGTATTTT | CASRRLAGGADTQYF | TRBJ2-3 | NA | TRBD2 | TRBV19
TGTGCCAGCAGTTTATGGGGGGACACGATTTACGAGCAGTACTTC | CASSLWGDTIYEQYF | TRBJ2-7 | NA | NA | TRBV28
TGTGCCATCAGTGACTTACTAGCGGAGTCCTACGAGCAGTACTTC | CAISDLLAESYEQYF | TRBJ2-7 | NA | TRBD2 | TRBV10-3
TGTGCCAGCAGCTTATCCCCCAGGGCTAGCACAGATACGCAGTATTTT | CASSLSPRASTDTQYF | TRBJ2-3 | NA | NA | TRBV7-2
TGTGCCAGCAGCATACGGGAGTTTAGGCCCGGGGAGCTGTTTTTT | CASSIREFRPGELFF | TRBJ2-2 | NA | NA | TRBV7-8
TGTGCCAGCTCAGGACAGGGAGTATATGGCCACACCTTC | CASSGQGVYGHTF | TRBJ1-2 | NA | TRBD1 | TRBV18
TGTGCCAGCAGCCTACTAGTGGGAGTTGGGAGTGAGCAGTTCTTC | CASSLLVGVGSEQFF | TRBJ2-1 | once | NA | TRBV6-5
TGTGCCAGCAGCCGGGGACTAGCGGGCTCCTACGAGCAGTACTTC | CASSRGLAGSYEQYF | TRBJ2-7 | few | TRBD2 | TRBV13
TGTGCCAGCAGTGCACTAGCTGGTGGAGATACGCAGTATTTT | CASSALAGGDTQYF | TRBJ2-3 | NA | NA | TRBV6-4
TGTGCCAGCAGCCCTGGACTAGCGGGCGACCCCTCCCGGGAGACCCAGTACTTC | CASSPGLAGDPSRETQYF | TRBJ2-5 | few | TRBD2 | TRBV11-3
TGCGCCAGCAGCCAACCGACAGGGTCTAGATCCAAAAACATTCAGTACTTC | CASSQPTGSRSKNIQYF | TRBJ2-4 | NA | TRBD1 | TRBV4-1
TGTGCCAGCAGTGACAGGCCCTTGGTCGAGGGCTACACCTTC | CASSDRPLVEGYTF | TRBJ1-2 | once | NA | TRBV2
TGTGCCAGCAGCCCACCCGCGGGAGTTCACAATGAGCAGTTCTTC | CASSPPAGVHNEQFF | TRBJ2-1 | NA | TRBD2 | TRBV9
TGTGCCAGCAGCCTGGCGGGGCTAGCGGGAGGGCGAGAGCAGTTCTTC | CASSLAGLAGGREQFF | TRBJ2-1 | NA | TRBD2 | TRBV7-8
TGTGCCAGTAGTATTCAGGGTCGAATTTCACCCCTCCACTTT | CASSIQGRISPLHF | TRBJ1-6 | NA | NA | TRBV19
TGTGCCAGCAGCCGGACCGGGATCGAGCAGTACTTC | CASSRTGIEQYF | TRBJ2-7 | NA | NA | TRBV7-9
TGTGCCAGCAGCCAAGAATGGCGGCACGCCTCCTACGAGCAGTACTTC | CASSQEWRHASYEQYF | TRBJ2-7 | NA | NA | TRBV4-2
TGTGCTAGCAGCATACGACAGGGGCGGGAGCAGTACTTC | CASSIRQGREQYF | TRBJ2-7 | few | TRBD1 | TRBV7-7
TGTGCCACCAGCAGAGGGGGCGACGGCACTGAAGCTTTCTTT | CATSRGGDGTEAFF | TRBJ1-1 | NA | NA | TRBV15
TGTGCCAGCCGGGACAGGGCCACAAATCGCACCTACGAGCAGTACTTC | CASRDRATNRTYEQYF | TRBJ2-7 | NA | TRBD1 | TRBV10-3
TGTGCCAGCTCACCAAGGGACAGGGTAAATTACGAGCAGTACTTC | CASSPRDRVNYEQYF | TRBJ2-7 | NA | TRBD1 | TRBV18
TGTGCCTGGAGCCCGAAGACAGGGGGGATTCAGCCCCAGCATTTT | CAWSPKTGGIQPQHF | TRBJ1-5 | NA | TRBD1 | TRBV30
TGTGCCAGCAACTACAGGGGGGCCAAAAACATTCAGTACTTC | CASNYRGAKNIQYF | TRBJ2-4 | NA | TRBD1 | TRBV2
TGTGCCAGCAGGGTGGGGGGTGGAGATGAGCAGTTCTTC | CASRVGGGDEQFF | TRBJ2-1 | NA | NA | TRBV2
TGTGCCAGCAGTGGAGGGGGCCTGTCCTACGAGCAGTACTTC | CASSGGGLSYEQYF | TRBJ2-7 | NA | TRBD1 | TRBV2
TGTGCCAGCAGTTTACGAGGGAATGAGCAGTTCTTC | CASSLRGNEQFF | TRBJ2-1 | NA | NA | TRBV12-3/TRBV12-4
TGTGCCAGCTCACCCCCCGGGGGGACCGTCGGTCAGCCCCAGCATTTT | CASSPPGGTVGQPQHF | TRBJ1-5 | NA | NA | TRBV18
TGTGCCAGCAGCTTACGGGGTATTTCGAGCACAGATACGCAGTATTTT | CASSLRGISSTDTQYF | TRBJ2-3 | NA | NA | TRBV7-6
TGTGCCAGCAGCTTCCAACTAGCGGGGGGACCCACAGATACGCAGTATTTT | CASSFQLAGGPTDTQYF | TRBJ2-3 | NA | TRBD2 | TRBV11-2
TGCGCCAGCAGCCAAACAGGGGACAATCAGCCCCAGCATTTT | CASSQTGDNQPQHF | TRBJ1-5 | NA | TRBD1 | TRBV4-1
TGTGCCATCAGTGTCGACAGGGATTTTCTCTACGAGCAGTACTTC | CAISVDRDFLYEQYF | TRBJ2-7 | NA | TRBD1 | TRBV10-3
TGTGCCAGCAGCCGTAATTGGGGAGGGAGGGGGAACACTGAAGCTTTCTTT | CASSRNWGGRGNTEAFF | TRBJ1-1 | NA | NA | TRBV3-1/TRBV3-2
TGTGCTAGTGGTTTCGGGACAGGGGTTCTTGAGCAGTTCTTC | CASGFGTGVLEQFF | TRBJ2-1 | NA | TRBD1 | TRBV12-5
TGTGCCAGCAGTTTACTCTCTAGCGGGAGCTCAGATACGCAGTATTTT | CASSLLSSGSSDTQYF | TRBJ2-3 | NA | TRBD2 | TRBV27
TGCAGCGTTGATGAACTAGTCTGGTCCCATCAGTACTTC | CSVDELVWSHQYF | TRBJ2-5 | NA | NA | TRBV29-1
TGCGCCAGCAGCTTACAGGGGTACGGAAACACCATATATTTT | CASSLQGYGNTIYF | TRBJ1-3 | NA | TRBD1 | TRBV5-1
TGTGCCAGCTCACAATCCGGGACAGGGGGCGCGGACACCGGGGAGCTGTTTTTT | CASSQSGTGGADTGELFF | TRBJ2-2 | NA | TRBD1 | TRBV18
TGCGCCAGCAGCTCCGGGACAGGGGATGGAGAGACCCAGTACTTC | CASSSGTGDGETQYF | TRBJ2-5 | NA | TRBD1 | TRBV5-1
TGTGCCAGCAGTGGCATGGAAGGGGGTCTTGGCTACACCTTC | CASSGMEGGLGYTF | TRBJ1-2 | NA | NA | TRBV2
TGTGCCAGCAGCGAAAGGGGACAGGGGACCGGGGAGCTGTTTTTT | CASSERGQGTGELFF | TRBJ2-2 | NA | TRBD1 | TRBV14